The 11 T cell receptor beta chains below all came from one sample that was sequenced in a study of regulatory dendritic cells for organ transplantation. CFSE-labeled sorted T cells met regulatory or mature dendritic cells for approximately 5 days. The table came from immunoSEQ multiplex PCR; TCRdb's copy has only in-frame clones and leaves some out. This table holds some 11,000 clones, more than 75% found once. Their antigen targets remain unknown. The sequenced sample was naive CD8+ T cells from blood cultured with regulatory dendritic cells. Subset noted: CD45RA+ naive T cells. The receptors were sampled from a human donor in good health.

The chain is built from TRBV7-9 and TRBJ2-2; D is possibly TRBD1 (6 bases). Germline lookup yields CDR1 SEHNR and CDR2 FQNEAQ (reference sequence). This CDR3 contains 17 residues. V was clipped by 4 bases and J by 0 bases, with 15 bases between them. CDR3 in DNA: TGTGCCAGCAGCTCCTCATTGGACAGCTCGAACACCGGGGAGCTGTTTTTT. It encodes CASSSSLDSSNTGELFF.

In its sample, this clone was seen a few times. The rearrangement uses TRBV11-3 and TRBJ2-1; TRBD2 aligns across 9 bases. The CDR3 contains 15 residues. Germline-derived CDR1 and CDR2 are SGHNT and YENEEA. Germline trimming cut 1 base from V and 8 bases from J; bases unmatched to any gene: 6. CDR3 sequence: CASSLVRLAGHEQFF. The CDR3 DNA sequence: TGTGCCAGCAGCTTAGTTCGGCTAGCGGGGCATGAGCAGTTCTTC.

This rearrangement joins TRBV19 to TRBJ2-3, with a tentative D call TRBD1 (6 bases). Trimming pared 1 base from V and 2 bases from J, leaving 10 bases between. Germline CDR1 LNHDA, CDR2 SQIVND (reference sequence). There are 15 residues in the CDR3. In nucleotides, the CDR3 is TGTGCCAGTAGTATAGGGAACAGGGCCACAGATACGCAGTATTTT. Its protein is CASSIGNRATDTQYF.

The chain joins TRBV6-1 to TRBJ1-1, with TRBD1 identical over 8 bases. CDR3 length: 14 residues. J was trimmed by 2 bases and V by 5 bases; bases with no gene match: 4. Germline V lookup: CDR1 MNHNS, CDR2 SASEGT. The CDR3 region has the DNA TGTGCCAGCAGTCAGGGGGCTATCAACACTGAAGCTTTCTTT. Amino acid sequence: CASSQGAINTEAFF.

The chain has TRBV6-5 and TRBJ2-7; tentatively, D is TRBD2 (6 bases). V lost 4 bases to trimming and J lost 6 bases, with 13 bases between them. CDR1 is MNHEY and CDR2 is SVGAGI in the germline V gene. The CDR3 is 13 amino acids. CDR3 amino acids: CASSSGGAAEQYF. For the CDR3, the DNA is TGTGCCAGCAGTTCCGGGGGAGCAGCCGAGCAGTACTTC.

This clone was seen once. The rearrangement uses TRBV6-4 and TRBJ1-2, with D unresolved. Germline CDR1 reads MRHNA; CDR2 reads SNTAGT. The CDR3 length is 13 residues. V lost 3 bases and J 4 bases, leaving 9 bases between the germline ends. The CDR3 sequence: CASSDRTTYGYTF. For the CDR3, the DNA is TGTGCCAGCAGTGATAGGACTACCTATGGCTACACCTTC.

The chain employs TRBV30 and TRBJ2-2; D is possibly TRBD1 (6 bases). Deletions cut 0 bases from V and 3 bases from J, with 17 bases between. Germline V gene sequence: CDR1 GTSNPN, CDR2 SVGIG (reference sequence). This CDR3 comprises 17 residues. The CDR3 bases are TGTGCCTGGAGTGTACTTGCAAAACAGGGTTACACCGGGGAGCTGTTTTTT. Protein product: CAWSVLAKQGYTGELFF.

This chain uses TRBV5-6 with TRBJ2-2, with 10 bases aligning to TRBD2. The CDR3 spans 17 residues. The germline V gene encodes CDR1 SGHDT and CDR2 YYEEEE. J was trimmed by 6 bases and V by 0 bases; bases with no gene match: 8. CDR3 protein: CASSLGQRGGSPGELFF. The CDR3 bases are TGTGCCAGCAGCTTGGGACAGCGGGGGGGCTCCCCCGGGGAGCTGTTTTTT.

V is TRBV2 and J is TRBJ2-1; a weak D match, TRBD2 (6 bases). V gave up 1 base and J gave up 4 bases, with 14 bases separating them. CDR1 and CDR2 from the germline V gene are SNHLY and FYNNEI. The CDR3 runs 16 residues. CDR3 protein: CASSEGTIRNYNEQFF. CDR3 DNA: TGTGCCAGCAGTGAAGGGACTATAAGAAATTACAATGAGCAGTTCTTC.

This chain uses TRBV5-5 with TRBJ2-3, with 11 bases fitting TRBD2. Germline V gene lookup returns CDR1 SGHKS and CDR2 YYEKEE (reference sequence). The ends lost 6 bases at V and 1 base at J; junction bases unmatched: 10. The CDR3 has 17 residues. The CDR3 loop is CASTPSGTSGRTDTQYF. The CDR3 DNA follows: TGTGCCAGCACCCCTTCAGGGACTAGCGGCCGCACAGATACGCAGTATTTT.

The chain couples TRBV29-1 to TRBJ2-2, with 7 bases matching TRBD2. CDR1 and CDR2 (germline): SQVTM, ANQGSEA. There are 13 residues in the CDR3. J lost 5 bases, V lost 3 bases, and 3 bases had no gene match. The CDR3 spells CSVERGRTGELFF. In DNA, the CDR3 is TGCAGCGTTGAGCGGGGGAGAACCGGGGAGCTGTTTTTT.